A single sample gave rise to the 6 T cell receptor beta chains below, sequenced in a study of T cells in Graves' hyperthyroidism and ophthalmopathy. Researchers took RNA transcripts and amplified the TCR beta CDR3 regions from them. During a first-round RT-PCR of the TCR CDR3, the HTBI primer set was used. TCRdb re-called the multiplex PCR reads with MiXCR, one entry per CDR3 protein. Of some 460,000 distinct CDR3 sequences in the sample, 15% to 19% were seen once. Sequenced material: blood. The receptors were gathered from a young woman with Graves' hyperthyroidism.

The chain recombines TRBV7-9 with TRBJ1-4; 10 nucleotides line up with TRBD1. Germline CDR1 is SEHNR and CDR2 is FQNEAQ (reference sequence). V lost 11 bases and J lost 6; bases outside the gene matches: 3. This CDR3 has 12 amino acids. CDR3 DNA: TGTGCCGGACAGGGGGGAGATGAAAAACTGTTTTTT. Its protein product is CAGQGGDEKLFF.

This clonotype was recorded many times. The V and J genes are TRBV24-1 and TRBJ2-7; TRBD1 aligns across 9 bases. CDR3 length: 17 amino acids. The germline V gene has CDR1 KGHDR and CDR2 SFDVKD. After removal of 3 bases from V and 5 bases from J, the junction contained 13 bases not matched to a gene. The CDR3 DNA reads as TGTGCCACCAGTGATGCGGGACAGGGTCTCTCACCCCACGAGCAGTACTTC. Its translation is CATSDAGQGLSPHEQYF.

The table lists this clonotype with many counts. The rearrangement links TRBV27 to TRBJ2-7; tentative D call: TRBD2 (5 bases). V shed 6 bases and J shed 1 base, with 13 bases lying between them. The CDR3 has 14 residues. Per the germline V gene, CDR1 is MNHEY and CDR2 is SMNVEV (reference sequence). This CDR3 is CASRSIGLSYEQYF. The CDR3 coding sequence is TGTGCCAGCAGATCAATCGGACTTTCCTACGAGCAGTACTTC.

Here the CDR3 DNA reads TGCAGTGCTACCCCGACTAGCGGGAGGGGCGGCACAGATACGCAGTATTTT. It codes for CSATPTSGRGGTDTQYF. This sequence joins TRBV20-1 and TRBJ2-3; 14 positions match TRBD2. Germline V gives CDR1 DFQATT, CDR2 SNEGSKA (reference sequence). This CDR3 has 17 residues. V lost 4 bases to trimming and J lost 1 base; unmatched junction nucleotides: 7.

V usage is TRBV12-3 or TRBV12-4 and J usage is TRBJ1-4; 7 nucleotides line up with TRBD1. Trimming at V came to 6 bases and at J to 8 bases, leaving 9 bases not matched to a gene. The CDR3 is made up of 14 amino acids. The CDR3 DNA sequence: TGTGCCAGCAGAAAAGACAGGGTCCTAGAAAAACTGTTTTTT. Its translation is CASRKDRVLEKLFF.

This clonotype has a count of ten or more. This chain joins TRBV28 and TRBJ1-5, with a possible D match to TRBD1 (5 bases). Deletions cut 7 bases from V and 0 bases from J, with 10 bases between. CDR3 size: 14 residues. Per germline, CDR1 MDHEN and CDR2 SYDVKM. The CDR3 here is CASTKGFSNQPQHF. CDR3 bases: TGTGCCAGCACCAAGGGGTTTAGCAATCAGCCCCAGCATTTT.